These 5 T cell receptor beta chains were all obtained from the same sample, sequenced in a study of vaccination and CD4 T cells after COVID-19. The sample's treatment: approximately nine-day PBMC culture with coronavirus spike peptide pools or control peptides (ViraFEST assay). The Oncomine TCR Beta short-read assay sequenced DNA from cultured CD4+ T cells. TCRdb called the PCR reads again in MiXCR, with one record for every CDR3 protein. The sample carries 15,000 to 20,000 distinct CDR3 sequences, under 60% recorded once. These receptors lack a known antigen. Sequencing was performed on CD4+ T cells from blood, cultured in vitro, taken after SARS-CoV-2 vaccination. These receptors were collected from a human donor who had recovered from COVID-19.

Only a few counts were recorded for this clonotype. The chain uses TRBV5-4 and TRBJ1-2; possibly TRBD1 for D (5 bases). The germline V gene encodes CDR1 SGHNT and CDR2 YYREEE (reference sequence). The CDR3 sequence is 15 residues long. Trimming cost V 5 bases and J 4 bases, with 18 bases left between them. The CDR3 sequence is CASSPTLGQSYGYTF. The CDR3 DNA reads TGTGCCAGCAGTCCAACGCTGGGGCAGAGCTATGGCTACACCTTC.

The chain combines TRBV10-3 with TRBJ1-2; TRBD1 is a possible D gene (5 bases). Germline V gene data show CDR1 as ENHRY and CDR2 as SYGVKD. The CDR3 consists of 12 residues. Trimming took 6 bases from V and 7 from J, leaving 12 bases between them. The DNA for the CDR3 is TGTGCCATCAGCTCTCAGGGATCTGGCTACACCTTC. Its protein is CAISSQGSGYTF.

In its sample, this clonotype was seen a few times. This chain uses TRBV11-2 with TRBJ1-2, with 9 bases matching TRBD1. The CDR3 has 14 residues. Germline V lookup: CDR1 SGHAT, CDR2 FQNNGV. Germline trimming cut 6 bases from V and 1 base from J; bases unmatched to any gene: 3. CDR3 DNA: TGTGCCAGCAGATCGGACAGGGGTAACTATGGCTACACCTTC. As protein: CASRSDRGNYGYTF.

There are a few counts of this clonotype. V gene TRBV7-2 combines with J gene TRBJ2-1; no clear D gene. This CDR3 has 16 amino acids. Germline-derived CDR1 and CDR2 are SGHTA and FQGNSA. V was trimmed by 1 base and J by 4 bases, leaving 14 bases between them. This CDR3 is CASSLEGFGRYNEQFF. For the CDR3, the DNA is TGTGCCAGCAGCTTAGAAGGGTTCGGAAGGTACAATGAGCAGTTCTTC.

This clonotype was detected a few times. The genes are TRBV20-1 and TRBJ2-5; 10 nucleotides agree with TRBD2. Looked up from germline, CDR1 is DFQATT and CDR2 is SNEGSKA (reference sequence). The junction had 4 bases not matched to a gene; V was cut back by 0 bases and J by 3 bases. CDR3 size: 15 residues. The CDR3 DNA reads TGCAGTGCTAGAGATGAACTAGCGGGGAAAGAGACCCAGTACTTC. This encodes CSARDELAGKETQYF.